What follows are 20 T cell receptor beta chains derived from one specimen sequenced in a study of Tregs in tolerant kidney transplant recipients. Profiling relied on immunoSEQ multiplex PCR, and the TCRdb table lists in-frame clones only, not all of them. The listing contains tens of thousands of clones. Sequencing was performed on CD4+ T cells from blood, taken before the transplant. Receptors originate from a human donor who received a combined kidney and bone marrow transplant.

Concerning this clone itself: The read stops 3 residues short of the end of the CDR3; the missing end is completed from the germline J gene. This chain links TRBV29-1 with TRBJ2-1, with 12 bases matching TRBD1. Looked up from germline, CDR1 is SQVTM and CDR2 is ANQGSEA. Trimming took 6 bases from V and 6 from J; bases not matched to a gene: 12. The CDR3 covers 16 residues. CDR3 region: CSVSIPGQGATNEQFF. CDR3 DNA, as far as it was read: TGCAGCGTCTCGATACCGGGACAGGGGGCGACCAATGAG.

Points on this clone: The read falls 3 residues short of the CDR3 end, and the missing part is taken from the germline J gene. The chain carries TRBV29-1 and TRBJ2-1; 13 bases line up with TRBD2. Germline-derived CDR1 and CDR2 are SQVTM and ANQGSEA. V gave up 7 bases and J gave up 4 bases; unmatched junction bases: 7. The CDR3 has 15 amino acids. CDR3 protein: CSAEGTSGVYNEQFF. Partial CDR3 DNA: TGCAGCGCCGAAGGGACTAGCGGGGTTTACAATGAG.

Of note for this clone: The missing CDR3 end, 3 residues past where the read stops, is filled in from the germline J gene. The V gene is TRBV7-2, the J gene TRBJ2-5; D perhaps matches TRBD2 (6 bases). Germline values: CDR1 SGHTA, CDR2 FQGNSA. This CDR3 comprises 15 residues. With 3 bases removed from V and 1 base from J, the gap between germline ends came to 12 bases. CDR3 residues: CASSFTEGFQETQYF. CDR3 DNA, as far as it was read: TGTGCCAGCAGCTTTACGGAGGGGTTCCAAGAGACC.

Concerning this clone itself: The read ends 3 residues before the CDR3 terminus; that terminus is restored from the germline J gene. The J gene is TRBJ2-1, the V gene TRBV20-1, with D perhaps matching TRBD1 (5 bases). Germline V gives CDR1 DFQATT, CDR2 SNEGSKA (reference sequence). V was clipped by 6 bases and J by 4 bases, with 10 bases between them. The CDR3 is 12 residues long. The CDR3 loop reads CSAHDSYNEQFF. The covered CDR3 bases are TGCAGTGCCCATGACAGTTACAATGAG.

Turning to this clone: The read ends 3 residues early relative to the CDR3; the germline J gene fills the gap. The rearrangement uses TRBV16 and TRBJ2-7; TRBD2 agrees at 14 bases. The germline CDR1 and CDR2 sequences are KGHSY and FQNENV. J lost 6 bases, V lost 4 bases, and 8 bases had no gene match. This CDR3 comprises 16 residues. The sequenced part of the CDR3 DNA is TGTGCCAGCAGCCCCCCCGGGACTAGCGGGAGAGGCGAG. Encoded protein: CASSPPGTSGRGE. The whole CDR3 is CASSPPGTSGRGEQYF.

On this clone itself: The CDR3 extends 3 residues past the end of the read, so its final part is completed from the germline J gene. The rearrangement links TRBV19 to TRBJ2-7; D may be TRBD1 (6 bases). Germline V gives CDR1 LNHDA, CDR2 SQIVND (reference sequence). Trimming removed 4 bases from V and 4 bases from J, with 14 bases in between. The CDR3 contains 14 residues. The covered CDR3 bases are TGTGCCAGTAGTAACAACAGGGTAGGATACGAG. Its translation: CASSNNRVGYE. The CDR3 reads in full as CASSNNRVGYEQYF.

Points on this clone: Compared with germline, one end of the junction differs, possibly owing to a read error. The read terminates 3 residues ahead of where the CDR3 ends, so the germline J gene completes it. The rearrangement joins TRBV30 to TRBJ2-3; 7 nucleotides line up with TRBD2. Per germline, CDR1 GTSNPN and CDR2 SVGIG (reference sequence). The CDR3 has 15 amino acids. The covered CDR3 bases are TGTGCCTGGAGTAAGCGGGATGGACGCACGGATACG. It is translated as CAWSKRDGRTDT. The whole CDR3 sequence reads CAWSKRDGRTDTQYF.

With respect to this clone: Read coverage stops 3 residues before the CDR3 terminus; the germline J gene supplies the remainder. The gene calls are TRBV18 and TRBJ1-1; 9 positions agree with TRBD1. The CDR3 contains 15 residues. Germline CDR1 reads KGHSH; CDR2 reads LQKENI. J gave up 5 bases and V 2 bases, and 6 bases lay outside the gene matches. The CDR3 DNA, read in part, is TGTGCCAGCTCACCAGGGACAGGGAGAGAAACTGAA. This encodes CASSPGTGRETE. The CDR3 in its entirety is CASSPGTGRETEAFF.

With respect to this clone: Read data end 3 residues before the CDR3 end; the end is taken from the germline J gene. The genes are TRBV7-2 and TRBJ2-5; the D gene is possibly TRBD1 (5 bases). V gave up 5 bases and J gave up 1 base, with 8 bases separating them. Per germline, CDR1 SGHTA and CDR2 FQGNSA. The CDR3 totals 13 residues. The CDR3 here is CASSVRVQETQYF. The covered CDR3 bases are TGTGCCAGCAGCGTCAGGGTCCAAGAGACC.

In the case of this clone: The read ends 3 residues early relative to the CDR3; the germline J gene fills the gap. The rearrangement links TRBV18 to TRBJ1-1, with 7 bases identical to TRBD1. Looked up from germline, CDR1 is KGHSH and CDR2 is LQKENI. V lost 4 bases to trimming and J lost 3 bases; unmatched junction nucleotides: 2. This CDR3 is built from 13 residues. The sequenced CDR3 bases are TGTGCCAGCTCACAGGGACAGCACACTGAA. It encodes CASSQGQHTE. The full CDR3 reads CASSQGQHTEAFF.

Comments on this clone: The read ends 3 residues early relative to the CDR3; the germline J gene fills the gap. The chain is built from TRBV30 and TRBJ2-2, with unresolved D. The germline V gene encodes CDR1 GTSNPN and CDR2 SVGIG (reference sequence). The ends were cut back, 5 bases at V and 6 bases at J, with 19 bases in the middle. The CDR3 is made up of 15 amino acids. CDR3 DNA, as far as it was read: TGTGCCTGGGGTAGGCCCCGAAATAGGGCCGGGGAG. It yields the protein CAWGRPRNRAGE. The entire CDR3 reads CAWGRPRNRAGELFF.

A word on this clone: From the germline J gene comes the end of the CDR3, since the read stops 3 residues before it. The chain couples TRBV30 to TRBJ1-1; 11 nucleotides line up with TRBD1. The CDR3 is 14 residues long. The germline CDR1 and CDR2 sequences are GTSNPN and SVGIG (reference sequence). The part of the CDR3 DNA that was read is TGTGCCTGGAGTAAAGGACAGGGGGCCCTTGGA. Its translation: CAWSKGQGALG. The entire CDR3 sequence reads CAWSKGQGALGAFF. Filled out from reference TRBV30 and TRBJ1-1, the complete variable domain reads SQTIHQWPATLVQPVGSPLSLECTVEGTSNPNLYWYRQAAGRGLQLLFYSVGIGQISSEVPQNLSASRPQDRQFILSSKKLLLSDSGFYLCAWSKGQGALGAFFGQGTRLTVV.

Comments on this clone: The CDR3 end lies 3 residues beyond the end of the read and is filled in from the germline J gene. The chain joins TRBV20-1 to TRBJ2-3; TRBD2 might be the D (6 bases). This CDR3 has 15 residues. V lost 5 bases to trimming and J lost 0 bases, with 15 bases between them. From germline, CDR1 is DFQATT and CDR2 SNEGSKA (reference sequence). The DNA read from the CDR3 is TGCAGTGCTCCTGATGTAGGACTAAGCACAGATACG. It translates to CSAPDVGLSTDT. The full CDR3 protein is CSAPDVGLSTDTQYF.

A note on this clone: From the germline J gene comes the end of the CDR3, since the read stops 3 residues before it. V is TRBV18 and J is TRBJ1-2, with 7 bases aligning to TRBD1. The CDR3 totals 14 residues. The germline CDR1 and CDR2 sequences are KGHSH and LQKENI. The ends lost 3 bases at V and 3 bases at J; junction bases unmatched: 4. The DNA read from the CDR3 is TGTGCCAGCTCACCGTGGGACAGCGACTATGGC. This encodes CASSPWDSDYG. Given in full, the CDR3 is CASSPWDSDYGYTF.

CDR3 protein: CASSPSWDSEAFF. CDR3 DNA (partial): TGTGCCAGCTCACCTTCCTGGGACAGTGAA. This rearrangement joins TRBV18 to TRBJ1-1; 7 bases line up with TRBD1. From the germline J gene comes the end of the CDR3, since the read stops 3 residues before it. The V gene's germline CDR1 is KGHSH and CDR2 LQKENI. Unmatched junction bases numbered 5, after V lost 3 bases and J lost 7 bases. This CDR3 contains 13 residues.

The CDR3 bases that were read are TGTGCCAGCAGCTTAGGGACAGGGGGCGCTGGGGCCAACGTC. It encodes CASSLGTGGAGANV. The full CDR3 is CASSLGTGGAGANVLTF. This chain connects TRBV7-3 to TRBJ2-6, with TRBD1 matching over 12 bases. Read sequence stops 3 residues before the CDR3 end, and the germline J gene provides the missing end. Germline assignment: CDR1 SGHTA and CDR2 FQGTGA. The V and J ends lost 2 bases and 2 bases, in that order; junction bases with no gene match: 1. This CDR3 is 17 amino acids long. Combining the CDR3 with reference TRBV7-3 and TRBJ2-6 gives the whole variable domain GAGVSQTPSNKVTEKGKYVELRCDPISGHTALYWYRQSLGQGPEFLIYFQGTGAADDSGLPNDRFFAVRPEGSVSTLKIQRTERGDSAVYLCASSLGTGGAGANVLTFGAGSRLTVL.

CDR3: CASSGEGGANTDTQYF. Incomplete CDR3 DNA: TGTGCCAGCAGTGGAGAAGGGGGGGCAAACACAGATACG. The genes are TRBV2 and TRBJ2-3; D is perhaps TRBD2 (7 bases). The missing CDR3 end, 3 residues past where the read stops, is filled in from the germline J gene. The CDR3 is 16 residues long. CDR1 and CDR2 from the germline V gene are SNHLY and FYNNEI. The germline V and J ends were trimmed by 4 bases and 2 bases, with 16 bases remaining between them. The whole variable domain, filled in from reference TRBV2 and TRBJ2-3, reads EPEVTQTPSHQVTQMGQEVILRCVPISNHLYFYWYRQILGQKVEFLVSFYNNEISEKSEIFDDQFSVERPDGSNFTLKIRSTKLEDSAMYFCASSGEGGANTDTQYFGPGTRLTVL.

A word on this clone: With the read ending 3 residues before the CDR3 end, the germline J gene is used to fill in that end. The chain links TRBV14 to TRBJ2-7, with TRBD2 identical over 12 bases. The CDR3 has 18 amino acids. The trim removed 3 bases at V and 1 base at J, leaving 10 bases unmatched. CDR1 is SGHDN and CDR2 is FVKESK in the germline V gene. The CDR3: CASSQGLAGPRRSYEQYF. CDR3 bases read: TGTGCCAGCAGCCAGGGACTAGCGGGCCCAAGAAGGTCCTACGAG. The full variable domain, with the rest looked up from reference TRBV14 and TRBJ2-7, is EAGVTQFPSHSVIEKGQTVTLRCDPISGHDNLYWYRRVMGKEIKFLLHFVKESKQDESGMPNNRFLAERTGGTYSTLKVQPAELEDSGVYFCASSQGLAGPRRSYEQYFGPGTRLTVT.

Note on this clone: The read finishes 3 residues shy of the CDR3 end, and the germline J gene is used to complete it. This chain links TRBV29-1 with TRBJ2-5; TRBD1 is a possible D gene (6 bases). CDR1 and CDR2 (germline): SQVTM, ANQGSEA. V was cut by 4 bases and J by 1 base, with 13 bases left in between. The CDR3 has 14 residues. The part of the CDR3 DNA that was read is TGCAGCGTTGCCCCACGGGACACCCAAGAGACC. Translating it yields CSVAPRDTQET. The whole CDR3 sequence reads CSVAPRDTQETQYF.

Of note for this clone: The sequence runs out 3 residues before the end of the CDR3; the remainder is reconstructed from the germline J gene. V gene TRBV5-1 combines with J gene TRBJ2-5; no firm D call. From germline, CDR1 is SGHRS and CDR2 YFSETQ. The CDR3 sequence is 15 residues long. Trimming took off 3 bases at V and 4 bases at J, with 16 bases between the two ends. The CDR3 loop is CASSSEGGPLETQYF. The covered CDR3 bases are TGCGCCAGCAGCTCGGAAGGTGGGCCCTTAGAGACC.